This is a list of T cell receptor beta chains from one sample in a study of CD8+CD57+ T cells in acquired aplastic anemia. TCRdb ran MiXCR on the reads and lists one entry per CDR3 protein. The table shows roughly 150,000 distinct CDR3 sequences, with approximately 44% occurring only once. The source material was sorted CD4+, CD8+, or CD8+CD57+ T cells (not recorded which) from PBMCs. All receptors come from a human donor in good health. Each CDR3 is given with its conserved first and last residue. D genes are given only for firm matches. Expanded clones get a size class; other rows say once, few or many, or leave the size out.

v_call: TRBV29-1
j_call: TRBJ2-2
clone_size: many
d_call: -
cdr3_nt: TGCAGCGTTGAACCGGGAGCAAACACCGGGGAGCTGTTTTTT
cdr3_aa: CSVEPGANTGELFF

v_call: TRBV20-1
j_call: TRBJ2-7
clone_size: many
d_call: TRBD1
cdr3_nt: TGCAGTGCTCCCGGACAGGGGACCGAGCAGTACTTC
cdr3_aa: CSAPGQGTEQYF

v_call: TRBV10-3
j_call: TRBJ1-2
clone_size: -
d_call: -
cdr3_nt: TGTGCCACTCGACAGTTAACTACCTATGGCTACACCTTC
cdr3_aa: CATRQLTTYGYTF

v_call: TRBV12-3/TRBV12-4
j_call: TRBJ1-5
clone_size: -
d_call: -
cdr3_nt: TGTGCCAGCAGTTTAAGAAGGTATCAGCCCCTGCATTTT
cdr3_aa: CASSLRRYQPLHF

v_call: TRBV11-2
j_call: TRBJ2-1
clone_size: -
d_call: TRBD2
cdr3_nt: TGTGCCAGCAGCTTAGATGCGATAGCGGGGACCTCCTACAATGAGCAGTTCTTC
cdr3_aa: CASSLDAIAGTSYNEQFF

v_call: TRBV3-1
j_call: TRBJ2-2
clone_size: few
d_call: -
cdr3_nt: TGTGCCAGCAGTCCCTCCCCGAGGGCCGGGGAGCTGTTTTTT
cdr3_aa: CASSPSPRAGELFF

v_call: TRBV19
j_call: TRBJ2-2
clone_size: many
d_call: -
cdr3_nt: TGTGCCAGTAGCCGAAGGCGGGAGCTGTTTTTT
cdr3_aa: CASSRRRELFF

v_call: TRBV7-2
j_call: TRBJ2-7
clone_size: -
d_call: -
cdr3_nt: TGTGCCAGCAGCTTACAAGCCCCCTACGAGCAGTACTTC
cdr3_aa: CASSLQAPYEQYF

v_call: TRBV24-1
j_call: TRBJ2-3
clone_size: few
d_call: -
cdr3_nt: TGTGCCACCAGTGACGTAGGGCAGGGAACAGATACGCAGTATTTT
cdr3_aa: CATSDVGQGTDTQYF

v_call: TRBV20-1
j_call: TRBJ1-2
clone_size: many
d_call: -
cdr3_nt: TGCAGTGCGTGGAACGAGGGCGGCTACACCTTC
cdr3_aa: CSAWNEGGYTF

v_call: TRBV5-1
j_call: TRBJ1-2
clone_size: many
d_call: TRBD1
cdr3_nt: TGCGCCAGCAGCTCACAGGGGGGGACCGGTGGCTACACCTTC
cdr3_aa: CASSSQGGTGGYTF

v_call: TRBV5-1
j_call: TRBJ1-6
clone_size: once
d_call: -
cdr3_nt: TGCGCGAGCCGGCTAGGGGACGGTTCACCCCTCCACTTT
cdr3_aa: CASRLGDGSPLHF

v_call: TRBV7-2
j_call: TRBJ2-7
clone_size: -
d_call: -
cdr3_nt: TGTGCCAGCAGCCACCCGGGGGCGAGAAACGAGCAGTACTTC
cdr3_aa: CASSHPGARNEQYF

v_call: TRBV7-3
j_call: TRBJ2-5
clone_size: -
d_call: TRBD1
cdr3_nt: TGTGCCAGCAGTTGGGGGACAGGGCAAGAGACCCAGTACTTC
cdr3_aa: CASSWGTGQETQYF

v_call: TRBV11-2
j_call: TRBJ2-1
clone_size: -
d_call: -
cdr3_nt: TGTGCCAGCAGCCCACTCGCGACTAGGGTTTACAATGAGCAGTTCTTC
cdr3_aa: CASSPLATRVYNEQFF

v_call: TRBV24-1
j_call: TRBJ1-2
clone_size: -
d_call: TRBD1
cdr3_nt: TGTGCCACCAGTGAACAGGGGAAATATGGCTACACCTTC
cdr3_aa: CATSEQGKYGYTF

v_call: TRBV19
j_call: TRBJ2-7
clone_size: many
d_call: TRBD1
cdr3_nt: TGTGCCAGTAGTCCCCAGATGGGACAGGGTTTAAACGAGCAGTACTTC
cdr3_aa: CASSPQMGQGLNEQYF

v_call: TRBV11-3
j_call: TRBJ2-5
clone_size: -
d_call: TRBD1
cdr3_nt: TGTGCCAGCAGCTCAGGGACAGGGGGCATACAAGAGACCCAGTACTTC
cdr3_aa: CASSSGTGGIQETQYF

v_call: TRBV7-8
j_call: TRBJ1-6
clone_size: -
d_call: -
cdr3_nt: TGTGCCAGCGCCATACAGGGAAATTCACCCCTCCACTTT
cdr3_aa: CASAIQGNSPLHF

v_call: TRBV20-1
j_call: TRBJ2-3
clone_size: -
d_call: -
cdr3_nt: TGCAGTGCCCCGGGGGACAGCTGCACAGGTACGCAGTATTTT
cdr3_aa: CSAPGDSCTGTQYF

v_call: TRBV25-1
j_call: TRBJ1-2
clone_size: few
d_call: -
cdr3_nt: TGTGCCAGCAGTGGGGGGAACTATGGCTACACCTTC
cdr3_aa: CASSGGNYGYTF

v_call: TRBV10-3
j_call: TRBJ2-3
clone_size: -
d_call: -
cdr3_nt: TGTGCCATCAGCCTTGTCAGTGGTGAAAGGGGCACAGATACGCAGTATTTT
cdr3_aa: CAISLVSGERGTDTQYF

v_call: TRBV19
j_call: TRBJ1-5
clone_size: -
d_call: -
cdr3_nt: TGTGCCAGTAGTAACAGTGATTATAGCAATCAGCCCCAGCATTTT
cdr3_aa: CASSNSDYSNQPQHF

v_call: TRBV10-3
j_call: TRBJ2-2
clone_size: -
d_call: -
cdr3_nt: TGTGCCCTCCAACCTGACTCGATCACCGGGGAGCTGTTTTTT
cdr3_aa: CALQPDSITGELFF

v_call: TRBV3-1
j_call: TRBJ1-6
clone_size: many
d_call: -
cdr3_nt: TGTGCCAGCAGCCGAGGGGGGCGGGATTCACCCCTCCACTTT
cdr3_aa: CASSRGGRDSPLHF

v_call: TRBV7-8
j_call: TRBJ1-2
clone_size: once
d_call: -
cdr3_nt: TGTGCCAGCACCGTAAGCAGGGACTATGGCTACACCTTC
cdr3_aa: CASTVSRDYGYTF

v_call: TRBV4-1
j_call: TRBJ2-5
clone_size: -
d_call: TRBD2
cdr3_nt: TGCGCCAGCAGCCAAGGAGAAGCGGGGGGGCTGGGGGAGACCCAGTACTTC
cdr3_aa: CASSQGEAGGLGETQYF

v_call: TRBV20-1
j_call: TRBJ2-1
clone_size: -
d_call: TRBD2
cdr3_nt: TGCAGTGCTAACCCCGGACTAGCGGGGGTCAATGAGCAGTTCTTC
cdr3_aa: CSANPGLAGVNEQFF

v_call: TRBV6-1
j_call: TRBJ1-1
clone_size: many
d_call: -
cdr3_nt: TGTGCCACCCGGGGTAATGAAGCTTTCTTT
cdr3_aa: CATRGNEAFF

v_call: TRBV29-1
j_call: TRBJ2-1
clone_size: many
d_call: -
cdr3_nt: TGCAGCGTTGAAGATCCCAGATATAATGAGCAGTTCTTC
cdr3_aa: CSVEDPRYNEQFF

v_call: TRBV20-1
j_call: TRBJ2-7
clone_size: -
d_call: TRBD2
cdr3_nt: TGCAGTGCCATAACTAGCGCTGACTACGAGCAGTACTTC
cdr3_aa: CSAITSADYEQYF

v_call: TRBV29-1
j_call: TRBJ1-5
clone_size: -
d_call: -
cdr3_nt: TGCAGCGTTGTATCCGACAGCTATCAGCCCCAGCATTTT
cdr3_aa: CSVVSDSYQPQHF

v_call: TRBV19
j_call: TRBJ2-5
clone_size: many
d_call: TRBD2
cdr3_nt: TGTGCCAGTAGTCGCACGGGGGGGCCCCAAGAGACCCAGTACTTC
cdr3_aa: CASSRTGGPQETQYF

v_call: TRBV2
j_call: TRBJ2-1
clone_size: -
d_call: -
cdr3_nt: TGTGCCAGCAGCTACCCGGGGGGCCGTAATGAGCAGTTCTTC
cdr3_aa: CASSYPGGRNEQFF

v_call: TRBV5-6
j_call: TRBJ1-2
clone_size: -
d_call: -
cdr3_nt: TGTGCCAGCAGCTCGACAGGAGAAGCCTATGGCTACACCTTC
cdr3_aa: CASSSTGEAYGYTF

v_call: TRBV7-2
j_call: TRBJ2-7
clone_size: -
d_call: TRBD2
cdr3_nt: TGTGCCAGCAGCTTCAACCCGACTAGCGGGACGCAGTACTTC
cdr3_aa: CASSFNPTSGTQYF

v_call: TRBV29-1
j_call: TRBJ2-3
clone_size: many
d_call: TRBD2
cdr3_nt: TGCAGCGTTGCGCGGACTAGCGGGGGGGCTTATACGCAGTATTTT
cdr3_aa: CSVARTSGGAYTQYF

v_call: TRBV11-2
j_call: TRBJ1-6
clone_size: -
d_call: -
cdr3_nt: TGTGCCAGCAGCCCCGGGAGGGTCTCACCCCTCCACTTT
cdr3_aa: CASSPGRVSPLHF

v_call: TRBV14
j_call: TRBJ2-7
clone_size: many
d_call: -
cdr3_nt: TGTGCCAGCAGCTATTTTCTGACCCACGAGCAGTACTTC
cdr3_aa: CASSYFLTHEQYF